This TCR beta chain comes out of a study of monozygotic twins with inflammatory bowel disease. For each CDR3 protein, TCRdb gives one entry from its re-call of the 5' RACE reads, without DNA. The table lists over 150,000 distinct CDR3 sequences. The germline V gene encodes CDR1 DFQATT and CDR2 SNEGSKA (reference sequence). CDR3 length: 12 residues. This clonotype originated in a human donor with ulcerative colitis or Crohn's disease, or a healthy co-twin of an affected twin (not recorded which). This chain links TRBV20-1 with TRBJ2-3; without DNA, the TCRdb call of TRBD2 cannot be checked. Material: blood. The CDR3 is CSATSDTDTQYF.